This TCR beta chain was obtained from a study of blood T cell repertoires in COVID-19. As for the study in general: Researchers got acute and convalescent COVID-19 samples from the United States, Italy and Spain. Sample material is recorded as cDNA or gDNA derived from T cells, B-cell-depleted T cells, or PBMCs.

The table came from immunoSEQ multiplex PCR; TCRdb's copy has only in-frame clones and leaves some out. The sample has some 290,000 clones; 87% are singletons. The V and J ends lost 2 bases and 5 bases respectively, with 12 bases between them. The CDR3 spans 13 residues. Per the germline V gene, CDR1 is GTSNPN and CDR2 is SVGIG (reference sequence). Sequencing was done on a sample of peripheral blood. The rearrangement uses TRBV30 and TRBJ1-1, with a weak D call TRBD1 (5 bases). This sequence was found in a woman in her fifties or sixties who had recovered from COVID-19. The CDR3 sequence is CAWSQGVGTEAFF. The CDR3 DNA is TGTGCCTGGAGTCAAGGGGTGGGGACTGAAGCTTTCTTT. The entire variable domain, with the rest obtained from reference TRBV30 and TRBJ1-1, is as follows: SQTIHQWPATLVQPVGSPLSLECTVEGTSNPNLYWYRQAAGRGLQLLFYSVGIGQISSEVPQNLSASRPQDRQFILSSKKLLLSDSGFYLCAWSQGVGTEAFFGQGTRLTVV.